This T cell receptor (beta chain) was sequenced for a study of a mutant IDH1 vaccine in newly diagnosed glioma. In the study overall: Mean patient age was about 40 years; approximately 60% were male and roughly 38% female.

A remark on this clone: The target antigen is unknown.

Sequenced by immunoSEQ multiplex PCR; TCRdb stores in-frame clones only, minus some. This sample yields tens of thousands of clones, of which about four fifths are seen a single time; 3% to 4% belongs to the top ten. CDR3 length: 13 residues. Germline V lookup: CDR1 SGHNT, CDR2 YENEEA. The V segment lost 3 bases and the J segment 4 bases; nucleotides outside the gene matches: 1. As to time point: week 11, during vaccination. A single vaccine dose contained 300 ug of mutant IDH1 20-mer peptide, and topical imiquimod was used with it. The specimen was PBMCs, collected from a glioma patient whose treatment included an IDH1 peptide vaccine. The chain has TRBV11-3 and TRBJ2-7, with 9 bases aligning to TRBD1. This TCR was sampled from a man aged 25 to 40 with glioma. The CDR3 here is CASSFGQGYEQYF. CDR3 bases: TGTGCCAGCAGCTTCGGACAGGGGTACGAGCAGTACTTC.